The 28 T cell receptor beta chains listed next were all sequenced from one sample in a study of blood T cell repertoires in COVID-19. Libraries were prepared by immunoSEQ multiplex PCR; TCRdb keeps only in-frame clonotypes and omits some of them. In the table there are about 52,000 clones, roughly 87% of which are singletons. The sequenced sample consisted of peripheral blood. These receptors originate from a human donor with active COVID-19. The donor label of this sample is uncertain.

The chain links TRBV6-5 to TRBJ1-1, with 7 bases identical to TRBD1. The CDR3 has 13 amino acids. Germline values: CDR1 MNHEY, CDR2 SVGAGI. The ends lost 6 bases at V and 3 bases at J; junction bases unmatched: 4. CDR3 region: CASRAQGHTEAFF. DNA of the CDR3: TGTGCCAGCAGAGCACAGGGGCACACTGAAGCTTTCTTT.

The chain recombines TRBV5-1 with TRBJ2-5, with TRBD2 matching over 8 bases. The germline V gene encodes CDR1 SGHRS and CDR2 YFSETQ. J was trimmed by 0 bases and V by 2 bases; bases with no gene match: 9. This CDR3 has 17 amino acids. The CDR3 DNA follows: TGCGCCAGCAGCTTAACAGGGACTAGTGGGAACCAAGAGACCCAGTACTTC. Translation: CASSLTGTSGNQETQYF.

The chain is built from TRBV6-6 and TRBJ2-5; D is unclear. Trimming shortened V by 2 bases and J by 4 bases, and 8 bases separated the two germline ends. The CDR3 has 13 amino acids. Germline V gene lookup returns CDR1 MNHNY and CDR2 SVGAGI (reference sequence). The CDR3 DNA reads as TGTGCCAGCAGTTACGGGCTATTAGAGACCCAGTACTTC. This codes for CASSYGLLETQYF.

The chain carries TRBV3-1 (or the pseudogene TRBV3-2) and TRBJ1-1; a possible D gene is TRBD1 (5 bases). Germline lookup yields CDR1 LGHDT and CDR2 YNNKEL (reference sequence). This CDR3 spans 13 amino acids. V lost 3 bases and J 6 bases, leaving 11 bases between the germline ends. DNA for the CDR3: TGTGCCAGCAGCCAGGCCACGGGGGCTGAAGCTTTCTTT. Translating gives CASSQATGAEAFF.

The chain uses TRBV6-5 and TRBJ2-1, with 7 bases fitting TRBD2. After removal of 8 bases from V and 2 bases from J, the junction contained 9 bases not matched to a gene. Germline CDR1 reads MNHEY; CDR2 reads SVGAGI. The CDR3 has 15 residues. The CDR3 region is CASPNGGGTYNEQFF. The DNA for the CDR3 is TGTGCCAGCCCTAATGGGGGGGGGACCTACAATGAGCAGTTCTTC.

This clone was observed a single time. The rearrangement joins TRBV7-9 to TRBJ2-5, with 7 bases matching TRBD2. This CDR3 contains 16 residues. The V and J ends lost 1 base and 2 bases, in that order; junction bases with no gene match: 7. Germline V CDR1 and CDR2: SEHNR, FQNEAQ (reference sequence). CDR3 sequence (DNA): TGTGCCAGCAGCTTAGTCCCCCTAGCGGTTCAAGAGACCCAGTACTTC. Its translation is CASSLVPLAVQETQYF. Full variable domain (missing parts from reference TRBV7-9 and TRBJ2-5): DTGVSQNPRHKITKRGQNVTFRCDPISEHNRLYWYRQTLGQGPEFLTYFQNEAQLEKSRLLSDRFSAERPKGSFSTLEIQRTEQGDSAMYLCASSLVPLAVQETQYFGPGTRLLVL.

This clone was seen just once. The genes are TRBV12-5 and TRBJ1-5; 7 bases match TRBD1. The CDR3 is 15 amino acids. The J segment lost 5 bases and the V segment lost 1 base, leaving 5 bases of the junction unmatched. Germline V lookup: CDR1 LGHNT, CDR2 FRNRAP. The CDR3 DNA reads TGTGCTAGTGGTTTGGAGGGACAGTACGATCAGCCCCAGCATTTT. The encoded protein is CASGLEGQYDQPQHF.

The chain is built from TRBV5-1 and TRBJ1-5; D gene uncertain. Looked up from germline, CDR1 is SGHRS and CDR2 is YFSETQ. The V and J ends lost 0 bases and 0 bases respectively, with 4 bases between them. The CDR3 contains 14 residues. The CDR3 region has the DNA TGCGCCAGCAGCTTGGGCGTTAGCAATCAGCCCCAGCATTTT. This translates into CASSLGVSNQPQHF.

This sequence joins TRBV5-1 and TRBJ1-2; 9 positions match TRBD1. V trimming: 4 bases; J trimming: 6 bases; junction bases outside the gene matches: 10. CDR3 length: 15 amino acids. Per germline, CDR1 SGHRS and CDR2 YFSETQ. CDR3 DNA sequence: TGCGCCAGCAGCACCAACACAGGGGGCAGCGATGGCTACACCTTC. Translation: CASSTNTGGSDGYTF.

V is TRBV5-1 and J is TRBJ2-5; unclear D gene. The V and J ends lost 0 bases and 0 bases respectively, with 6 bases between them. The CDR3 extends over 14 amino acids. From germline, CDR1 is SGHRS and CDR2 YFSETQ. The CDR3 region has the DNA TGCGCCAGCAGCTTGGTCCAGGACCAAGAGACCCAGTACTTC. This sequence encodes CASSLVQDQETQYF.

The chain has TRBV2 and TRBJ2-1; D gene unclear. V was cut by 6 bases and J by 7 bases, with 19 bases left in between. The germline CDR1 and CDR2 sequences are SNHLY and FYNNEI. The CDR3 sequence is 15 residues long. The CDR3 reads CASRSSTLAVNEQFF. For the CDR3, the DNA is TGTGCCAGCAGATCAAGTACCCTTGCGGTGAATGAGCAGTTCTTC.

This clone was recorded only once. The chain combines TRBV12-3 or TRBV12-4 with TRBJ2-7, with a possible D match to TRBD2 (5 bases). V dropped 8 bases and J dropped 2 bases, with 13 bases sitting between them. The CDR3 runs to 13 residues. The CDR3 spells CASRSGLAYEQYF. The CDR3 DNA follows: TGTGCCAGCCGGTCGGGGTTAGCCTACGAGCAGTACTTC.

The CDR3 DNA follows: TGTGCCAGCAGCCAAGATCCGGGGGGAACTGGGGCCAACGTCCTGACTTTC. This sequence encodes CASSQDPGGTGANVLTF. V is TRBV4-2 and J is TRBJ2-6; TRBD2 agrees at 7 bases. From germline, CDR1 is LGHNA and CDR2 YNFKEQ. V lost 0 bases, J lost 2 bases, and 4 bases stayed unmatched. The CDR3 consists of 17 residues.

The V and J genes are TRBV24-1 and TRBJ1-2; weak D call: TRBD1 (6 bases). Per the germline V gene, CDR1 is KGHDR and CDR2 is SFDVKD. The CDR3 sequence is 15 residues long. The ends were cut back, 0 bases at V and 4 bases at J, with 11 bases in the middle. CDR3 sequence reads: CATSDLQGHGYGYTF. As DNA, the CDR3 is TGTGCCACCAGTGATTTGCAGGGACATGGCTATGGCTACACCTTC.

V and J are TRBV27 and TRBJ2-1; 8 nucleotides agree with TRBD2. The CDR3 contains 19 residues. Per germline, CDR1 MNHEY and CDR2 SMNVEV (reference sequence). Trimming removed 5 bases from V and 1 base from J; junction bases left unmatched: 16. Here the CDR3 reads CASSQPPGLGGGSYNEQFF. DNA for the CDR3: TGTGCCAGCAGTCAACCCCCGGGATTGGGCGGGGGGTCCTACAATGAGCAGTTCTTC.

This sequence joins TRBV10-3 and TRBJ2-3, with 12 bases aligning to TRBD2. J was trimmed by 3 bases and V by 3 bases; bases with no gene match: 4. The CDR3 runs 16 residues. CDR1 and CDR2 (germline): ENHRY, SYGVKD. The CDR3, as DNA: TGTGCCATCAGTGAAAGAACTAGCGGGGGGACAGATACGCAGTATTTT. This codes for CAISERTSGGTDTQYF.

This chain uses TRBV14 with TRBJ1-2, with TRBD1 as a possible D gene (5 bases). Trimming cost V 4 bases and J 4 bases, with 13 bases left between them. Germline CDR1 and CDR2: SGHDN and FVKESK. This CDR3 has 14 residues. CDR3 nucleotides: TGTGCCAGCAGCCTGCAGGGTGTTGGCTATGGCTACACCTTC. Translated, it gives CASSLQGVGYGYTF.

The chain uses TRBV11-2 and TRBJ2-7; the match to TRBD1 covers 7 bases. The J segment lost 2 bases and the V segment lost 5 bases, leaving 6 bases of the junction unmatched. Germline loops: CDR1 SGHAT, CDR2 FQNNGV. The CDR3 length is 14 residues. CDR3 protein: CASSTRQGAYEQYF. The CDR3 nucleotides are TGTGCCAGCAGCACACGACAGGGCGCCTACGAGCAGTACTTC.

The J gene is TRBJ1-1, the V gene TRBV15, with no clear D. The CDR3 is 13 amino acids. V lost 5 bases and J lost 1, with 8 bases in between. Germline V gene data show CDR1 as LNHNV and CDR2 as YYDKDF (reference sequence). The CDR3 nucleotides are TGTGCCACCAGCGACACCCCGAACACTGAAGCTTTCTTT. It specifies CATSDTPNTEAFF.

This clone was counted between two and nine times. CDR3 bases: TGTGCCACCAGAATAGGAGACCGCTACAATGAGCAGTTCTTC. Translating it yields CATRIGDRYNEQFF. The chain is built from TRBV15 and TRBJ2-1; the D is unclear. Trimming took 6 bases from V and 3 from J, leaving 12 bases between them. The CDR3 loop spans 14 amino acids. Looked up from germline, CDR1 is LNHNV and CDR2 is YYDKDF (reference sequence).

The genes are TRBV3-1 (or the pseudogene TRBV3-2) and TRBJ1-2; D is perhaps TRBD1 (5 bases). Germline lookup yields CDR1 LGHDT and CDR2 YNNKEL (reference sequence). The ends were cut back, 7 bases at V and 2 bases at J, with 11 bases in the middle. CDR3 length: 13 amino acids. The CDR3 reads CASTGVGNYGYTF. The CDR3 DNA sequence: TGTGCCAGCACGGGGGTGGGGAACTATGGCTACACCTTC.

The V call is TRBV4-3, the J call TRBJ2-3; no firm D call. Per germline, CDR1 LGHNA and CDR2 YSLEER. The CDR3 extends over 15 amino acids. V was clipped by 5 bases and J by 5 bases, with 17 bases between them. The DNA for the CDR3 is TGCGCCAGCAGCGAACAACTGGCTGGCGGAGATACGCAGTATTTT. This translates into CASSEQLAGGDTQYF.

This sequence joins TRBV27 and TRBJ1-2; D not certain. CDR1 and CDR2 (germline): MNHEY, SMNVEV (reference sequence). The CDR3 length is 18 residues. V was cut by 6 bases and J by 1 base, with 24 bases left in between. This CDR3 reads CASSPAWPTEKDNYGYTF. The DNA of the CDR3 is TGTGCCAGCAGCCCCGCTTGGCCCACAGAAAAGGATAACTATGGCTACACCTTC.

The chain uses TRBV7-2 and TRBJ1-1; D not certain. Trimming shortened V by 4 bases and J by 0 bases, and 6 bases separated the two germline ends. Germline V gives CDR1 SGHTA, CDR2 FQGNSA. There are 13 residues in the CDR3. This CDR3 reads CASSSQMNTEAFF. In nucleotides, the CDR3 is TGTGCCAGCAGCTCCCAAATGAACACTGAAGCTTTCTTT.

The chain carries TRBV9 and TRBJ2-1, with D possibly being TRBD2 (6 bases). The germline V and J ends were trimmed by 0 bases and 9 bases, with 16 bases remaining between them. Germline V CDR1 and CDR2: SGDLS, YYNGEE. This CDR3 has 15 amino acids. The CDR3 nucleotides are TGTGCCAGCAGCGTAGTTTCTAGCCCCGGGGGTGAGCAGTTCTTC. Its translation: CASSVVSSPGGEQFF.

The gene calls are TRBV27 and TRBJ1-5; D perhaps matches TRBD1 (5 bases). The ends were cut back, 7 bases at V and 0 bases at J, with 10 bases in the middle. Germline CDR1 MNHEY, CDR2 SMNVEV (reference sequence). The CDR3 is 14 amino acids. The CDR3 DNA sequence: TGTGCCAGCAACACAGGCTATAGCAATCAGCCCCAGCATTTT. Amino acid sequence: CASNTGYSNQPQHF.

This clone was detected only a few times. The chain is built from TRBV7-9 and TRBJ2-1; TRBD2 aligns across 10 bases. The CDR3 covers 14 residues. Germline V gene lookup returns CDR1 SEHNR and CDR2 FQNEAQ (reference sequence). V was pared by 7 bases and J by 13 bases, with 13 bases of the junction left unmatched. CDR3 amino acids: CASKQSTSGDEQFF. CDR3 coding DNA: TGTGCCAGCAAGCAATCAACTAGCGGGGACGAACAGTTCTTC.

This clone was observed a handful of times. The chain employs TRBV7-9 and TRBJ1-5, with 8 bases matching TRBD1. From germline, CDR1 is SEHNR and CDR2 FQNEAQ (reference sequence). The CDR3 is 15 amino acids. With V trimmed by 4 bases and J by 5 bases, 7 bases remained unmatched. CDR3 sequence: CASSYGTGRDQPQHF. The DNA for the CDR3 is TGTGCCAGCAGCTACGGGACAGGCAGGGATCAGCCCCAGCATTTT.